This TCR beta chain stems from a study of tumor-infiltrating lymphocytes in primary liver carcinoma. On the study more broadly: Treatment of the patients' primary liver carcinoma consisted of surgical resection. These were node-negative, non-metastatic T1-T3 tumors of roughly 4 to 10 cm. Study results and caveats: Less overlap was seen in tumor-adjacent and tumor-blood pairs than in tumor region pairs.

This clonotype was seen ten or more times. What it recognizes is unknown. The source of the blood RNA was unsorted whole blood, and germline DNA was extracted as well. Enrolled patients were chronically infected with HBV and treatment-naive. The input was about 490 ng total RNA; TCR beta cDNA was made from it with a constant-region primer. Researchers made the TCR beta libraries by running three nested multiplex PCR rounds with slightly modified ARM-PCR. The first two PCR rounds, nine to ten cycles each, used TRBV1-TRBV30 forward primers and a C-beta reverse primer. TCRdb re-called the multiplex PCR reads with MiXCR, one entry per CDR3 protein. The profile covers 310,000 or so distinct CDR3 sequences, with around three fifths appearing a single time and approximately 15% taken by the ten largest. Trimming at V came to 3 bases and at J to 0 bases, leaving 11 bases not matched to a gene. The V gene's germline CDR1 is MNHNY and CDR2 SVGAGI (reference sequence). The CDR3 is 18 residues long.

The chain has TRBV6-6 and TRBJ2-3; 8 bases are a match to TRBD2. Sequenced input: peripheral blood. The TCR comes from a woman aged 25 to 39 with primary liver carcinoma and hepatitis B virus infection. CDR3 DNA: TGTGCCAGCAGTTATTTTCCGCCGGCTAGCGGGAGCACAGATACGCAGTATTTT. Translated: CASSYFPPASGSTDTQYF.